A single sample gave rise to the 24 T cell receptor beta chains below, sequenced in a study of technical replicates of blood from a handful of donors (dated by TCRdb to the late 2010s). Libraries were built with the immunoSEQ multiplex PCR assay. TCRdb limited this immuneACCESS table to in-frame rearrangements with V and J called. A share of clones is missing; checked studies link under half to unresolved V genes, and the rest is unexplained. This sample has tens of thousands of clones in its table, and just under 95% of those were observed once. Under 3% of the sample lies in the top ten. The specimen sequenced was PBMCs. These receptors were obtained from a human donor in good health. Some clones in this sample may be carry-over from other donors' samples.

This sequence joins TRBV7-2 and TRBJ1-1; maybe TRBD1 (6 bases). Trimming shortened V by 4 bases and J by 8 bases, and 14 bases separated the two germline ends. Germline V CDR1 and CDR2: SGHTA, FQGNSA. The CDR3 loop spans 13 amino acids. CDR3 sequence reads: CASSSNTGLEAFF. CDR3 DNA: TGTGCCAGCAGCTCCAACACAGGGTTGGAAGCTTTCTTT. The whole variable domain, remainder taken from reference TRBV7-2 and TRBJ1-1, is GAGVSQSPSNKVTEKGKDVELRCDPISGHTALYWYRQSLGQGLEFLIYFQGNSAPDKSGLPSDRFSAERTGGSVSTLTIQRTQQEDSAVYLCASSSNTGLEAFFGQGTRLTVV.

This clone has just one count. V is TRBV5-4 and J is TRBJ2-3, with 8 bases matching TRBD1. From germline, CDR1 is SGHNT and CDR2 YYREEE (reference sequence). The J segment lost 3 bases and the V segment lost 2 bases, leaving 5 bases of the junction unmatched. CDR3 length equals 15 residues. The CDR3 DNA is TGTGCCAGCAGCTTTGGGAACAGGGGGACAGATACGCAGTATTTT. Its protein product is CASSFGNRGTDTQYF.

The CDR3 sequence: CATSRGTGDGELFF. CDR3 DNA sequence: TGTGCCACCAGCAGAGGGACAGGGGACGGGGAGCTGTTTTTT. The rearrangement links TRBV15 to TRBJ2-2; TRBD1 agrees at 9 bases. The V and J ends lost 1 base and 7 bases, in that order; junction bases with no gene match: 1. The CDR3 runs 14 residues. The V gene's germline CDR1 is LNHNV and CDR2 YYDKDF (reference sequence).

This chain uses TRBV19 with TRBJ1-1; no clear D. The ends were cut back, 5 bases at V and 1 base at J, with 8 bases in the middle. The CDR3 runs to 13 residues. CDR1 and CDR2 (germline): LNHDA, SQIVND (reference sequence). CDR3 protein: CASSVAQNTEAFF. The CDR3 DNA follows: TGTGCCAGTAGTGTGGCCCAGAACACTGAAGCTTTCTTT.

This sequence joins TRBV6-1 and TRBJ1-2; 8 bases align to TRBD1. V shed 7 bases and J 4 bases; nucleotides not matched to a gene: 11. Germline V gives CDR1 MNHNS, CDR2 SASEGT. This CDR3 contains 15 residues. CDR3 bases: TGTGCCAGCAAAACCGCAGGGGGCCGGAGCTATGGCTACACCTTC. It specifies CASKTAGGRSYGYTF.

The rearrangement joins TRBV5-6 to TRBJ2-2; D possibly corresponds to TRBD1 (6 bases). This CDR3 contains 14 residues. The V end was cut by 2 bases, the J end by 7 bases, with 12 bases between. Germline V gene data show CDR1 as SGHDT and CDR2 as YYEEEE. The CDR3 DNA reads as TGTGCCAGCAGCTTCATGGGGGCGATCGGGGAGCTGTTTTTT. As protein: CASSFMGAIGELFF.

The CDR3 spells CASSQDPRTSGGKGDTQYF. In nucleotides, the CDR3 is TGTGCCAGCAGCCAAGATCCAAGGACTAGCGGGGGGAAGGGAGATACGCAGTATTTT. V is TRBV4-2 and J is TRBJ2-3, with 14 positions matching TRBD2. The CDR3 is 19 residues long. Germline V gives CDR1 LGHNA, CDR2 YNFKEQ. V was pared by 0 bases and J by 5 bases, with 10 bases of the junction left unmatched.

This clone was seen once. The chain employs TRBV15 and TRBJ1-5; 7 bases line up with TRBD1. CDR1 is LNHNV, CDR2 YYDKDF, per germline (reference sequence). This CDR3 spans 13 amino acids. Trimming cost V 11 bases and J 6 bases; bases outside gene matches: 10. The CDR3 DNA reads TGTGCCGCCGGGGACAGCCCCAGTCAGCCCCAGCATTTT. This codes for CAAGDSPSQPQHF.

The CDR3 spells CASSLAVDNEQFF. In DNA form, the CDR3 reads TGTGCCAGCAGCTTAGCGGTCGACAATGAGCAGTTCTTC. The chain joins TRBV13 to TRBJ2-1; D not resolved. The CDR3 is 13 residues long. Germline V lookup: CDR1 PRHDT, CDR2 FYEKMQ (reference sequence). V was clipped by 1 base and J by 5 bases, with 6 bases between them.

This clone appeared a few times. The gene calls are TRBV6-4 and TRBJ2-1; possible D gene TRBD1, 8 bases. Trimming cost V 4 bases and J 9 bases, with 19 bases left between them. The CDR3 consists of 15 residues. CDR1 MRHNA and CDR2 SNTAGT come from the germline V gene. CDR3 DNA: TGTGCCAGCAGTGGAGGACAGGGAGGGGGCAGTGAGCAGTTCTTC. Translated, it gives CASSGGQGGGSEQFF.

This chain uses TRBV12-5 with TRBJ2-1; 9 nucleotides align to TRBD2. The trim removed 1 base at V and 6 bases at J, leaving 10 bases unmatched. The CDR3 runs 17 residues. Germline assignment: CDR1 LGHNT and CDR2 FRNRAP. The CDR3 loop is CASGLGNLAGGRNEQFF. CDR3 bases: TGTGCTAGTGGTTTGGGCAACCTCGCGGGGGGGCGCAATGAGCAGTTCTTC.

The CDR3 DNA sequence: TGCGCCAGCAGCCAAGAGTACAGGGTATCGGACGAGCAGTACTTC. Its protein product is CASSQEYRVSDEQYF. The rearrangement joins TRBV4-1 to TRBJ2-7; tentative D call: TRBD1 (6 bases). V was shortened by 0 bases and J by 5 bases, with 14 bases between the two germline ends. The germline gives CDR1 MGHRA, CDR2 YSYEKL. The CDR3 consists of 15 residues.

The chain employs TRBV6-1 and TRBJ1-2; 7 nucleotides match TRBD1. Germline loops: CDR1 MNHNS, CDR2 SASEGT. V gave up 3 bases and J gave up 8 bases; unmatched junction bases: 6. The CDR3 has 13 residues. CDR3 bases: TGTGCCAGCAGTGAGGCCCCAGGGGGAGGCTACACCTTC. It encodes CASSEAPGGGYTF.

CDR3: CASSPGGSSGNTIYF. As DNA, the CDR3 is TGTGCCAGCAGCCCAGGGGGTTCCTCTGGAAACACCATATATTTT. The V and J genes are TRBV6-5 and TRBJ1-3; TRBD1 matches 7 bases. Per the germline V gene, CDR1 is MNHEY and CDR2 is SVGAGI. V dropped 6 bases and J dropped 0; count of bases not matched to a gene: 5. This CDR3 is built from 15 residues.

V usage is TRBV27 and J usage is TRBJ1-3; D not certain. Germline CDR1 is MNHEY and CDR2 is SMNVEV (reference sequence). V was trimmed by 2 bases and J by 2 bases, leaving 7 bases between them. This CDR3 spans 14 amino acids. The CDR3 coding sequence is TGTGCCAGCAGTTTACGGGAGACTGGAAACACCATATATTTT. This sequence encodes CASSLRETGNTIYF.

The chain links TRBV11-3 to TRBJ2-7; 8 bases map to TRBD1. The germline V gene has CDR1 SGHNT and CDR2 YENEEA. CDR3 length equals 17 residues. J gave up 2 bases and V 1 base, and 10 bases lay outside the gene matches. This chain's CDR3 is CASSLVGLGQGTYEQYF. The DNA for the CDR3 is TGTGCCAGCAGCTTAGTGGGGCTTGGACAGGGTACCTACGAGCAGTACTTC.

V is TRBV7-3 and J is TRBJ2-2; maybe TRBD2 (7 bases). The V and J ends lost 7 bases and 2 bases respectively, with 11 bases between them. The CDR3 runs to 14 residues. Germline V gene sequence: CDR1 SGHTA, CDR2 FQGTGA. The CDR3 nucleotides read TGTGCCAGCAAGCGGGACATCAACACCGGGGAGCTGTTTTTT. This translates into CASKRDINTGELFF.

The V gene is TRBV7-3, the J gene TRBJ2-2; D not resolved. Germline CDR1 reads SGHTA; CDR2 reads FQGTGA. The CDR3 sequence is 16 residues long. Deletions cut 1 base from V and 0 bases from J, with 9 bases between. CDR3 sequence reads: CASSLNTAANTGELFF. In DNA, the CDR3 is TGTGCCAGCAGCTTAAATACAGCCGCGAACACCGGGGAGCTGTTTTTT.

Comments on this clone: At one end the junction does not follow the germline gene, possibly because of a read error. CDR3 protein: CAWSVGWAFGNQPQHF. DNA of the CDR3: TGTGCCTGGAGTGTAGGGTGGGCCTTCGGGAATCAGCCTCAGCATTTT. The V call is TRBV30, the J call TRBJ1-5, with D unclear. This CDR3 region has 16 residues. Per the germline V gene, CDR1 is GTSNPN and CDR2 is SVGIG (reference sequence).

The chain has TRBV6-1 and TRBJ2-1, with TRBD2 matching 9 bases. Trimming at V came to 0 bases and at J to 9 bases, leaving 6 bases not matched to a gene. The CDR3 has 15 residues. Germline CDR1 MNHNS, CDR2 SASEGT. CDR3 coding DNA: TGTGCCAGCAGTGAAGCGTATGGGACTAGCATTGAGCAGTTCTTC. It codes for CASSEAYGTSIEQFF.

V is TRBV18 and J is TRBJ1-5, with D unclear. Trimming took off 3 bases at V and 0 bases at J, with 6 bases between the two ends. This CDR3 has 14 amino acids. CDR1 is KGHSH, CDR2 LQKENI, per germline. CDR3 bases: TGTGCCAGCTCACCTAGTAATAGCAATCAGCCCCAGCATTTT. It is translated as CASSPSNSNQPQHF. Combining the CDR3 with reference TRBV18 and TRBJ1-5 gives the whole variable domain NAGVMQNPRHLVRRRGQEARLRCSPMKGHSHVYWYRQLPEEGLKFMVYLQKENIIDESGMPKERFSAEFPKEGPSILRIQQVVRGDSAAYFCASSPSNSNQPQHFGDGTRLSIL.

As DNA, the CDR3 is TGTGCCAGCAGCCCCCTCGTCTCTCCGGGTTCACCCCTCCACTTT. Its translation: CASSPLVSPGSPLHF. The chain carries TRBV9 and TRBJ1-6; D unresolved. The CDR3 extends over 15 amino acids. Germline values: CDR1 SGDLS, CDR2 YYNGEE. The V end was cut by 4 bases, the J end by 9 bases, with 17 bases between.

The V gene is TRBV5-1, the J gene TRBJ1-6; possibly TRBD1 for D (6 bases). Germline assignment: CDR1 SGHRS and CDR2 YFSETQ. This CDR3 is built from 16 residues. V was trimmed by 2 bases and J by 7 bases, leaving 16 bases between them. This CDR3 is CASSFADPGQNSPLHF. CDR3 bases: TGCGCCAGCAGCTTTGCCGACCCGGGACAAAATTCACCCCTCCACTTT.

The chain couples TRBV7-3 to TRBJ1-1; the D gene is possibly TRBD1 (5 bases). V lost 6 bases and J 6 bases, leaving 26 bases between the germline ends. The CDR3 loop spans 17 amino acids. Germline V lookup: CDR1 SGHTA, CDR2 FQGTGA. CDR3: CASSSMHGRQKSPEAFF. The CDR3 nucleotides are TGTGCCAGCAGTTCAATGCACGGTAGACAGAAAAGCCCTGAAGCTTTCTTT.